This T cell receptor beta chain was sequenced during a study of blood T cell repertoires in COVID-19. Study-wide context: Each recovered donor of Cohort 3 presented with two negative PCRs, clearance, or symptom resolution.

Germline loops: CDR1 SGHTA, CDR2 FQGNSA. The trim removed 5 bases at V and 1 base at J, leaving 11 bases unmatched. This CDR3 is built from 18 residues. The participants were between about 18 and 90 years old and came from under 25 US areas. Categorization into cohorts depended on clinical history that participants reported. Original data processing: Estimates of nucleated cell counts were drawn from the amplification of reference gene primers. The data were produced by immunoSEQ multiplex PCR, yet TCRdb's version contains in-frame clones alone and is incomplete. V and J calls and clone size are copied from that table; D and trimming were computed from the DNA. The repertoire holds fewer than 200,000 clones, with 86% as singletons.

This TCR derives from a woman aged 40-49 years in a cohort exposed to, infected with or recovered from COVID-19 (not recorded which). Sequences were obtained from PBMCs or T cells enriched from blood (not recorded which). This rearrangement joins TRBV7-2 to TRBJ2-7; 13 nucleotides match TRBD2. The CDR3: CASSTRAGTSGASYEQYF. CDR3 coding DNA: TGTGCCAGCAGCACTCGGGCCGGGACTAGCGGGGCATCCTACGAGCAGTACTTC.